These T cell receptor beta chains were read from a single sample in a study of T cells in Graves' hyperthyroidism and ophthalmopathy. Each CDR3 protein is one row after TCRdb ran MiXCR on the multiplex PCR reads. In the table there are about 560,000 distinct CDR3 sequences, about 15% of which are singletons. The sequencing input was blood. These receptors were obtained from a woman between 40 and 50 years old with Graves' hyperthyroidism. Each CDR3 is given with its conserved first and last residue. The D gene is left open where the match is weak. Expanded clones get a size class; other rows say once, few or many, or leave the size out.

TRBJ1-2,TRBV28,13,NA,many,CASSLPQGRGYTF,TGTGCCAGCAGTTTACCACAGGGACGTGGCTACACCTTC
TRBJ2-5,TRBV28,9,NA,few,CASITGQYF,TGTGCCAGCATAACAGGACAGTACTTC
TRBJ2-3,TRBV28,16,NA,NA,CASSHQTGTSTDTQYF,TGTGCCAGCAGCCACCAGACAGGAACTAGCACAGATACGCAGTATTTT
TRBJ2-7,TRBV27,13,TRBD1,NA,CASSTLTGGEQYF,TGTGCCAGCAGTACCCTGACAGGGGGCGAGCAGTACTTC
TRBJ2-4,TRBV18,16,TRBD1,many,CASSPPGQGDKNIQYF,TGTGCCAGCTCACCACCGGGACAGGGGGACAAAAACATTCAGTACTTC
TRBJ2-2,TRBV5-1,15,NA,NA,CASSSGRGNTGELFF,TGCGCCAGCAGCTCCGGTCGGGGAAACACCGGGGAGCTGTTTTTT
TRBJ2-5,TRBV28,13,NA,many,CASSAPNLETQYF,TGTGCCAGCAGTGCCCCCAACCTGGAGACCCAGTACTTC
TRBJ1-4,TRBV7-9,13,TRBD1,many,CASSGTGWEKLFF,TGTGCCAGCAGCGGGACAGGGTGGGAAAAACTGTTTTTT
TRBJ2-1,TRBV20-1,15,TRBD2,few,CSARKGLAVYNEQFF,TGCAGTGCTAGAAAGGGACTAGCGGTCTACAATGAGCAGTTCTTC
TRBJ2-7,TRBV2,16,TRBD2,many,CASSEDRLAGSYEQYF,TGTGCCAGCAGTGAGGACCGACTAGCGGGATCCTACGAGCAGTACTTC
TRBJ2-7,TRBV6-1,13,NA,NA,CASSEAHSYEQYF,TGTGCCAGCAGTGAAGCCCACTCCTACGAGCAGTACTTC
TRBJ2-6,TRBV10-1,14,NA,few,CASSESSGANVLTF,TGCGCCAGCAGTGAGTCGTCGGGGGCCAACGTCCTGACTTTC
TRBJ1-2,TRBV28,15,TRBD1,many,CASSAAGQGSYGYTF,TGTGCCAGCAGTGCGGCGGGACAGGGCAGCTATGGCTACACCTTC
TRBJ2-7,TRBV7-9,15,TRBD1,many,CASSPPPGQGYEQYF,TGTGCCAGCAGCCCGCCCCCGGGACAGGGATACGAGCAGTACTTC
TRBJ2-7,TRBV7-9,15,NA,NA,CASSRGGGGAYEQYF,TGTGCCAGCAGCCGCGGAGGTGGGGGCGCCTACGAGCAGTACTTC
TRBJ2-3,TRBV4-1,14,NA,many,CASSQPGPTDTQYF,TGCGCCAGCAGCCAACCCGGCCCCACAGATACGCAGTATTTT
TRBJ1-3,TRBV12-3/TRBV12-4,14,NA,many,CASSLVQGGNTIYF,TGTGCCAGCAGTTTAGTCCAAGGTGGAAACACCATATATTTT
TRBJ2-7,TRBV18,11,NA,many,CASSPNAEQYF,TGTGCCAGCTCACCTAACGCCGAGCAGTACTTC
TRBJ1-1,TRBV10-3,13,NA,many,CAISETANTEAFF,TGTGCCATCAGTGAGACGGCGAACACTGAAGCTTTCTTT
TRBJ2-2,TRBV2,13,NA,NA,CASRVGRTGELFF,TGTGCCAGCAGGGTTGGCAGAACCGGGGAGCTGTTTTTT
TRBJ2-3,TRBV18,15,NA,many,CASSPEAISTDTQYF,TGTGCCAGCTCACCAGAAGCCATTAGCACAGATACGCAGTATTTT
TRBJ2-7,TRBV5-1,14,NA,NA,CASSQTEEGHEQYF,TGCGCCAGCAGTCAAACCGAAGAGGGCCACGAGCAGTACTTC
TRBJ2-5,TRBV19,16,TRBD1,NA,CASSISHRGLRETQYF,TGTGCCAGTAGTATCTCCCACAGGGGGTTGAGGGAGACCCAGTACTTC
TRBJ1-5,TRBV18,13,NA,once,CASSPGLTQPQHF,TGTGCCAGCTCACCAGGTTTGACTCAGCCCCAGCATTTT
TRBJ2-1,TRBV28,15,TRBD2,NA,CASSLYLAGANEQFF,TGTGCCAGCAGTTTATACCTAGCGGGAGCTAATGAGCAGTTCTTC
TRBJ2-5,TRBV5-1,14,NA,many,CASTVRGDQETQYF,TGCGCCAGCACTGTAAGGGGGGACCAAGAGACCCAGTACTTC
TRBJ2-3,TRBV3-1,13,NA,many,CASSQGLTDTQYF,TGTGCCAGCAGCCAAGGACTAACAGATACGCAGTATTTT
TRBJ1-1,TRBV5-6,13,TRBD1,many,CASSFTDRAEAFF,TGTGCCAGCAGCTTCACTGACAGGGCCGAAGCTTTCTTT
TRBJ2-7,TRBV4-1,13,TRBD1,NA,CASSHGQGNEQYF,TGCGCCAGCAGCCATGGACAGGGCAACGAGCAGTACTTC
TRBJ2-7,TRBV19,14,NA,few,CASSLSGGTNEQYF,TGTGCCAGTAGTCTATCAGGCGGGACCAACGAGCAGTACTTC
TRBJ1-2,TRBV6-1,16,NA,many,CASSYTNRAPFYGYTF,TGTGCCAGCAGTTACACGAACAGGGCCCCATTCTATGGCTACACCTTC
TRBJ2-7,TRBV29-1,13,TRBD1,many,CSVEGTGLLEQYF,TGCAGCGTTGAAGGGACAGGGCTACTCGAGCAGTACTTC
TRBJ1-4,TRBV19,14,NA,NA,CASSQDPADEKLFF,TGTGCCAGTAGTCAGGACCCTGCGGATGAAAAACTGTTTTTT
TRBJ2-5,TRBV12-3/TRBV12-4,13,NA,many,CASSAREVKTQYF,TGTGCCAGCAGTGCACGAGAGGTAAAGACCCAGTACTTC
TRBJ2-7,TRBV7-6,19,NA,many,CASSLAAIEGKPLLYEQYF,TGTGCCAGCAGCTTAGCCGCGATAGAGGGGAAACCTCTCCTATACGAGCAGTACTTC
TRBJ2-1,TRBV29-1,13,TRBD2,NA,CSVWLAAYNEQFF,TGCAGCGTTTGGCTAGCGGCCTACAATGAGCAGTTCTTC
TRBJ2-7,TRBV28,14,NA,many,CASTSPHRGGEQYF,TGTGCCAGCACTTCCCCCCACAGGGGAGGCGAGCAGTACTTC
TRBJ1-1,TRBV5-1,15,NA,NA,CASSLGAGGSAEAFF,TGCGCCAGCAGCTTGGGGGCCGGTGGGTCCGCTGAAGCTTTCTTT
TRBJ2-3,TRBV27,15,TRBD1,many,CASSLGQGRSDTQYF,TGTGCCAGCAGTTTGGGACAGGGTCGCTCAGATACGCAGTATTTT
TRBJ2-1,TRBV5-4,17,NA,few,CASSLARDKYSYNEQFF,TGTGCCAGCAGCTTGGCCCGGGATAAGTACTCCTACAATGAGCAGTTCTTC
TRBJ2-6,TRBV2,16,NA,many,CASSEGHPGGANVLTF,TGTGCCAGCAGTGAAGGACATCCTGGGGGGGCCAACGTCCTGACTTTC
TRBJ2-1,TRBV3-1,14,NA,many,CASSQDLSSDEQFF,TGTGCCAGCAGCCAAGATCTGTCTAGCGATGAGCAGTTCTTC
TRBJ2-1,TRBV10-1,14,TRBD2,NA,CASSGLAGAGEQFF,TGCGCCAGCAGCGGACTAGCGGGGGCAGGTGAGCAGTTCTTC
TRBJ2-5,TRBV29-1,14,NA,NA,CSVEAGRDQETQYF,TGCAGCGTTGAAGCTGGCAGGGATCAGGAGACCCAGTACTTC
TRBJ1-1,TRBV6-1,13,NA,many,CASSERMNTEAFF,TGTGCCAGCAGTGAAAGGATGAACACTGAAGCTTTCTTT
TRBJ2-1,TRBV30,15,TRBD2,many,CAWSGLAGSYNEQFF,TGTGCCTGGAGTGGACTAGCGGGTTCTTACAATGAGCAGTTCTTC
TRBJ1-5,TRBV3-1,16,NA,NA,CASSQSGTSGNQPQHF,TGTGCCAGCAGCCAGTCCGGGACGTCCGGCAATCAGCCCCAGCATTTT
TRBJ2-5,TRBV27,15,TRBD2,many,CASRIGGTTVETQYF,TGTGCCAGCAGGATTGGAGGGACTACCGTAGAGACCCAGTACTTC
TRBJ2-3,TRBV20-1,12,NA,many,CSASRDKDTQYF,TGCAGTGCTAGCCGGGACAAAGATACGCAGTATTTT
TRBJ2-7,TRBV7-8,15,NA,NA,CASSLMGGSTYEQYF,TGTGCCAGCAGCTTAATGGGTGGCAGTACCTACGAGCAGTACTTC
TRBJ2-7,TRBV6-2/TRBV6-3,14,TRBD2,NA,CASSPGLGLYEQYF,TGTGCCAGCAGTCCGGGACTAGGACTCTACGAGCAGTACTTC
TRBJ2-3,TRBV18,15,TRBD2,NA,CASSRTSGIGDTQYF,TGTGCCAGCTCACGGACTAGCGGGATAGGAGATACGCAGTATTTT